The clone carrying this TCR beta chain was counted a few times. This CDR3 has 18 amino acids. Trimming at V came to 6 bases and at J to 1 base, leaving 13 bases not matched to a gene. These data are taken from a study of identical twins. TCRdb itself ran the 5' RACE reads through MiXCR, one entry per CDR3 protein. Of around 490,000 distinct CDR3 sequences listed, 13% to 15% are singletons. The sample was also linked to a second study, of yellow fever vaccine responses in identical twins.

The chain combines TRBV12-3 or TRBV12-4 with TRBJ2-3; 10 positions match TRBD2. The specimen was CD4+ T cells sorted from blood. The receptor was derived from a woman aged 18-29 years in good health. CDR3 DNA: TGTGCCAGCAGGCCATCCCTCAGAGGACTAGCGGGCACAGATACGCAGTATTTT. It specifies CASRPSLRGLAGTDTQYF.